The text below deals with one T cell receptor (beta chain). The method was immunoSEQ multiplex PCR; TCRdb's version includes in-frame clones alone and lacks a portion of them. The sample has roughly 200,000 clones, roughly nine tenths seen once. This specimen comes from a study of blood T cell repertoires in COVID-19. About the research overall: Both acute and convalescent COVID-19 samples were obtained from the United States, Italy and Spain.

Unmatched junction bases numbered 8, after V lost 4 bases and J lost 6 bases. Germline V gene sequence: CDR1 SGHNT, CDR2 YYREEE (reference sequence). The CDR3 covers 15 residues. The TCR originated in a woman aged 45-65 years in a cohort exposed to, infected with or recovered from COVID-19 (not recorded which). The sequenced sample was PBMCs or T cells enriched from blood (not recorded which). The rearrangement uses TRBV5-4 and TRBJ1-4; 8 bases line up with TRBD1. The CDR3 DNA follows: TGTGCCAGCAGCCGGAGACAGGGGCCCGATGAAAAACTGTTTTTT. Protein sequence: CASSRRQGPDEKLFF.